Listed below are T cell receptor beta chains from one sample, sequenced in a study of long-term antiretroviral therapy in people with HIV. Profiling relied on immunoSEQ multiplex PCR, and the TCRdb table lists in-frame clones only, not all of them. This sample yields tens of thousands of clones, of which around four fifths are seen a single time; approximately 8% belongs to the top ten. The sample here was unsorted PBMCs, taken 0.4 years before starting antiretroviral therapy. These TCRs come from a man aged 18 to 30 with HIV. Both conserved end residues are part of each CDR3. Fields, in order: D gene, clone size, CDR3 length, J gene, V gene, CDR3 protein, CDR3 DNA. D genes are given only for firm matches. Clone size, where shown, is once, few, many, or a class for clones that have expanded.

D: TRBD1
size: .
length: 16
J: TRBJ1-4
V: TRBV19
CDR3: CASTVQGRTTNEKLFF
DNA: TGTGCCAGTACCGTACAGGGGCGAACAACTAATGAAAAACTGTTTTTT

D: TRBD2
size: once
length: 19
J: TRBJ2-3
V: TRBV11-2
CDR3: CASSLEAPLAGGITDTQYF
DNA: TGTGCCAGCAGCTTAGAGGCACCCCTAGCGGGGGGTATCACAGATACGCAGTATTTT

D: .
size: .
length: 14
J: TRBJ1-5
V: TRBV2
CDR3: CASSEATGLQPQHF
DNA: TGTGCCAGCAGTGAAGCTACCGGTTTACAGCCCCAGCATTTT

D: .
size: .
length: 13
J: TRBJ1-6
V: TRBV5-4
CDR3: CASSGDYSGPLHF
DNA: TGTGCCAGCAGCGGCGACTATTCGGGACCCCTCCACTTT

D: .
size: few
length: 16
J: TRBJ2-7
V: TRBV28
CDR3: CASSFIASAFSYEQYF
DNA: TGTGCCAGCAGTTTCATCGCTAGCGCCTTCTCCTACGAGCAGTACTTC

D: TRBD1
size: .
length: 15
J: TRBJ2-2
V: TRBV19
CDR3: CASSGDRGMTGELFF
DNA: TGTGCCAGTAGCGGGGACAGGGGTATGACCGGGGAGCTGTTTTTT

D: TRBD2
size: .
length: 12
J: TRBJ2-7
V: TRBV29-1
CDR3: CSVTRGGNEQYF
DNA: TGCAGCGTCACAAGGGGAGGGAACGAGCAGTACTTC

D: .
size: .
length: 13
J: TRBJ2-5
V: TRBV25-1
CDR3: CASSGQMQETQYF
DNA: TGTGCCAGCTCAGGACAGATGCAAGAGACCCAGTACTTC

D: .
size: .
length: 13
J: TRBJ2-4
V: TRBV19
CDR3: CASSMPQLNIQYF
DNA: TGTGCCAGTAGTATGCCTCAGCTGAACATTCAGTACTTC

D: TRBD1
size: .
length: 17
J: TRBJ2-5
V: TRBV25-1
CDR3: CASSELGQGKDQETQYF
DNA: TGTGCCAGCAGTGAACTGGGACAGGGGAAGGACCAAGAGACCCAGTACTTC

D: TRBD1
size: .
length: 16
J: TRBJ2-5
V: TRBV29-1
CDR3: CSVEGVWGTGAMTQYF
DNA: TGCAGCGTTGAAGGGGTGTGGGGGACAGGGGCAATGACCCAGTACTTC

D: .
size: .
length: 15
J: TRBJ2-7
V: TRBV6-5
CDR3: CASSYSFRESYEQYF
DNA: TGTGCCAGCAGTTACTCGTTCAGGGAATCCTACGAGCAGTACTTC

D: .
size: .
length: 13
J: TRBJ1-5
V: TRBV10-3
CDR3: CAIRPGPNQPQHF
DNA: TGTGCCATCAGGCCGGGACCCAATCAGCCCCAGCATTTT

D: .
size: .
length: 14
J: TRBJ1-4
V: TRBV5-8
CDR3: CASSLGFANEKLFF
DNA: TGTGCCAGCAGCTTGGGTTTCGCTAATGAAAAACTGTTTTTT

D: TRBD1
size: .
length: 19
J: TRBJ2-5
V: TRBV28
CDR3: CASCWDSGGIMSRQETQYF
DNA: TGTGCCAGCTGCTGGGATTCAGGGGGCATAATGTCCCGCCAAGAGACCCAGTACTTC

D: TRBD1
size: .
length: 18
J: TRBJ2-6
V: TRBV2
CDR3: CASKALQGAQSGANVLTF
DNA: TGTGCCAGCAAAGCCCTACAGGGGGCGCAGTCTGGGGCCAACGTCCTGACTTTC

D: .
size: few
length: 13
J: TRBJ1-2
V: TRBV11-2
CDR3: CASSPGTDYGYTF
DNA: TGTGCCAGCAGCCCCGGGACGGACTATGGCTACACCTTC

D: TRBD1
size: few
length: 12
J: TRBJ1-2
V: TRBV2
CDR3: CASITTGVGYTF
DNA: TGTGCCAGCATTACGACAGGGGTTGGCTACACCTTC

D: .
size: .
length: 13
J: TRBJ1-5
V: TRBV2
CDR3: CASRGTPNGPQHF
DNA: TGTGCCAGCAGGGGGACACCAAATGGGCCCCAGCATTTT

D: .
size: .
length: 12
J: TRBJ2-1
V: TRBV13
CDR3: CASSPNLHEQFF
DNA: TGTGCCAGCAGCCCGAACCTGCATGAGCAGTTCTTC

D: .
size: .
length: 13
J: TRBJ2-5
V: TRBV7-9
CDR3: CASSLSEEETQYF
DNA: TGTGCCAGCAGCTTAAGCGAAGAAGAGACCCAGTACTTC

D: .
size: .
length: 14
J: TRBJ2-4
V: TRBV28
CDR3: CASHPSIAKNIQYF
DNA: TGTGCCAGCCATCCGTCGATAGCCAAAAACATTCAGTACTTC

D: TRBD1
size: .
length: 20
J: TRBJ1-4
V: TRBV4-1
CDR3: CASSQPPLGQGTYASEKLFF
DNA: TGCGCCAGCAGCCAACCACCCTTGGGACAGGGGACTTATGCGAGTGAAAAACTGTTTTTT

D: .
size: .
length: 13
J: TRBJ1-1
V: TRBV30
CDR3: CAWSVQLDTEAFF
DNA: TGTGCCTGGAGTGTACAGTTGGACACTGAAGCTTTCTTT

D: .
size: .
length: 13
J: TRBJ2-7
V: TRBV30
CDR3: CAWSVSTMYEQYF
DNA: TGTGCCTGGAGTGTAAGTACAATGTACGAGCAGTACTTC

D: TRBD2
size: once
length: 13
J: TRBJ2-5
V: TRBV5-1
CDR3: CASRAGVGETQYF
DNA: TGCGCCAGCAGAGCGGGAGTCGGAGAGACCCAGTACTTC

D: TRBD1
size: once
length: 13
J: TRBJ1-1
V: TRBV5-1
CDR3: CASSKDRDTEAFF
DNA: TGCGCCAGCAGTAAGGACAGGGACACTGAAGCTTTCTTT